This paragraph reports one TCR beta chain. The sample belongs to a study of cytomegalovirus exposure and HLA in healthy donors. This PCR relied on a set of 60 Vbeta primers and 13 Jbeta primers. Profiling relied on immunoSEQ multiplex PCR, and the TCRdb table lists in-frame clones only, not all of them. Here the sample spans approximately 92,000 clones, roughly 63% being singletons. The CDR3 contains 14 residues. Germline V gene sequence: CDR1 MDHEN, CDR2 SYDVKM. The ends were cut back, 3 bases at V and 2 bases at J, with 10 bases in the middle. The gene calls are TRBV28 and TRBJ1-2, with a possible D match to TRBD1 (6 bases). The receptor was derived from a man aged 50 to 59 in good health and CMV-seronegative. The sequenced sample consisted of PBMCs. CDR3 protein: CASSFGTRNYGYTF. The CDR3 coding sequence is TGTGCCAGCAGTTTCGGGACACGAAACTATGGCTACACCTTC.